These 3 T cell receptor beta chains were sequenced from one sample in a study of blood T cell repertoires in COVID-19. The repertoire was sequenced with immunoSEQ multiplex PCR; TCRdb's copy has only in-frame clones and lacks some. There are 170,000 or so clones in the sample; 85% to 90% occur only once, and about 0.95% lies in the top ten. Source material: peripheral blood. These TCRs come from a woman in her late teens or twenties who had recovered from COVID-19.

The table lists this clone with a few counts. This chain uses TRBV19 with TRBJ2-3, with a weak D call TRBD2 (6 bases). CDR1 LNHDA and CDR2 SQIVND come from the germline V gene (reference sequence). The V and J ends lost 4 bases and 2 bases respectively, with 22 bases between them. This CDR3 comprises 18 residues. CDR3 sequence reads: CASSTPPTSRGFTDTQYF. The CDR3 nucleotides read TGTGCCAGTAGTACCCCCCCTACGTCGCGGGGTTTCACAGATACGCAGTATTTT.

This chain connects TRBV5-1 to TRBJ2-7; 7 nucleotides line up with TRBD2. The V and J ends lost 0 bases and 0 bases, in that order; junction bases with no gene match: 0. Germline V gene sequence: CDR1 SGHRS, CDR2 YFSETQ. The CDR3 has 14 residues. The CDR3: CASSLVAGSYEQYV. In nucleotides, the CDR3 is TGCGCCAGCAGCTTGGTAGCGGGCTCCTACGAGCAGTACGTC.

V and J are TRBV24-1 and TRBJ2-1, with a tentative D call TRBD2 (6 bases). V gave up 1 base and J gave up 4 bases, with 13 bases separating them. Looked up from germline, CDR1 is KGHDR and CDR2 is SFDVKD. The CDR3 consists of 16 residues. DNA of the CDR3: TGTGCCACCAGTGATTTTGAAACCCGGGAGTACAATGAGCAGTTCTTC. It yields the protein CATSDFETREYNEQFF.